This T cell receptor (beta chain) was sequenced in a study of cytomegalovirus exposure and HLA in healthy donors. Study outcomes and limitations: The only immune exposure information that was available was CMV serostatus. Cytomegalovirus status, reportedly, was diagnosed with high specificity and sensitivity by the classifier.

PCR primers comprised 60 Vbeta and 13 Jbeta primers. The method was immunoSEQ multiplex PCR; TCRdb's version includes in-frame clones alone and lacks a portion of them. The repertoire includes roughly 150,000 clones, 60% to 80% of them detected once, and around 14% sits in the top ten. This CDR3 is built from 17 residues. Looked up from germline, CDR1 is SGDLS and CDR2 is YYNGEE. The trim removed 3 bases at V and 4 bases at J, leaving 13 bases unmatched. As concerns this clone: Antigen specificity is unknown.

This sequence originates from a middle-aged woman in good health and CMV-seronegative. The source material was PBMCs. The chain carries TRBV9 and TRBJ2-3; 8 nucleotides line up with TRBD2. Here the CDR3 DNA reads TGTGCCAGCAGCGCCCAGTTGGGAGCGGGAGAAGCAGATACGCAGTATTTT. Translation: CASSAQLGAGEADTQYF.